This T cell receptor beta chain was sequenced during a study of shared clonotypes between healthy human individuals. Study context: Per donor, three plates held CD4 naive cells, three held CD4 memory, two held CD8 naive and one held CD8 memory.

The protocol was immunoSEQ multiplex PCR, while the TCRdb copy is restricted to in-frame clones and leaves out a portion. The repertoire has around 1.4 million clones, 98% to 99% of them found once; the top ten carry approximately 0.38%. Trimming cost V 0 bases and J 4 bases, with 14 bases left between them. Germline-derived CDR1 and CDR2 are SGHTS and YDEGEE. The CDR3 is made up of 16 amino acids. This rearrangement joins TRBV5-8 to TRBJ1-5, with a possible D match to TRBD1 (6 bases). Material for sequencing was naive CD4+ T cells sorted from blood. The subset was: CD45RA+ positively selected. This receptor was taken from a man younger than 45 in good health. CDR3 in DNA: TGTGCCAGCAGCTTGGGAGGGGGGCGTTTTAATCAGCCCCAGCATTTT. This translates into CASSLGGGRFNQPQHF.